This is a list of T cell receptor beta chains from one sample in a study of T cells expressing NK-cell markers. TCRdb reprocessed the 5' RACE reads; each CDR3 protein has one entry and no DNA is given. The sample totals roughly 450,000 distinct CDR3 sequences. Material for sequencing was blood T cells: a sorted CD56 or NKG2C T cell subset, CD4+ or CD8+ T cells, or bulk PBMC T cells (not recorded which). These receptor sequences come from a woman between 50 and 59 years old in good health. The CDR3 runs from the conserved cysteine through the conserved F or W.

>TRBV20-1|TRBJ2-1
CSASLGSTRGEQFF
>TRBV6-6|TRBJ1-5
CASLPYGGNQPQHF
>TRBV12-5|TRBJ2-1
CASSLGVREPYNEQFF
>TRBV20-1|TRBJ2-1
CSAREGLSLPQFF
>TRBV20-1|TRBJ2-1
CSAKTDSGTSGKVEQFF
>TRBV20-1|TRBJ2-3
CRAGDLLSTDTQYF
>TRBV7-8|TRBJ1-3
CASSLAGGGTGNTIYF
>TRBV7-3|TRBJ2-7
CASSPRTGRTYEQYF
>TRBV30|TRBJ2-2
CACSRLAGEGELFF
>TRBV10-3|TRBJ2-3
CAISESGESTDTQYF
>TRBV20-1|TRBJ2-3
CSAKGSAGGPADTQYF
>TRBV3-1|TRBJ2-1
CASSPVSLASGRILNYNEQFF
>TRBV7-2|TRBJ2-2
CASSPYTGVGELFF
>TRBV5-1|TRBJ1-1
CASSSGLSRGAFF
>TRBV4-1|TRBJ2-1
CASSPLVSGKQFF
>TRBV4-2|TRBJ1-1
CASSRAPGANTEAFF
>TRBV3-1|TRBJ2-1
CASSRIAGGHYNEQFF
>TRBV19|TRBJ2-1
CASTGLGWEQFF
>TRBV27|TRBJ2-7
CASSLRDGYEQYF
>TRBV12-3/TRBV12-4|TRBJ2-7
CASSLDPLVHEQYF
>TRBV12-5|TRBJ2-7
CASGLAGLAHEQYF
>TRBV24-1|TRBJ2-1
CATSDLSGSEFNEQFF
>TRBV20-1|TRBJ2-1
CSARSGRASNEQFF
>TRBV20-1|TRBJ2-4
CSARHGRTTKNIQYF
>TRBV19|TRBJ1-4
CASSTPRLGTFEKLFF
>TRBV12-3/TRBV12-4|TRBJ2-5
CASSLGVRGIFLETQYF
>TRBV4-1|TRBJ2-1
CASSLQPGLAGAEQFF
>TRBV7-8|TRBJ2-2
CASRVIPNTGELFF
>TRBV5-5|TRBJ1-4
CASSEPEGATNEKLFF
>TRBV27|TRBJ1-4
CASSKNGRAGSPTAGKLFF
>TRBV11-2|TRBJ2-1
CASSAHPSGATNEQFF
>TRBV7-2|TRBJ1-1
CASSLALRGGNTEAFF
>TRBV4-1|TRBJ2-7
CASSQRQDEQYF
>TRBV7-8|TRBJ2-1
CASSLVRGGFNRNEQFF
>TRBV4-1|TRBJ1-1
CASSQYRGANMNTEAFF
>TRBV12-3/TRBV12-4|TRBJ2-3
CATPGLLTDTQYF
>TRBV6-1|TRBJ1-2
CASSANPGQNYGYTF
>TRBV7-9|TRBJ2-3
CASSLEGLADTQYF
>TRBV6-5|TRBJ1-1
CASSTDRAGSAFF
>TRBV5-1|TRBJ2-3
CASSDMTGSTDTQYF
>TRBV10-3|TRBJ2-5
CAIRDYGTGVQETQYF
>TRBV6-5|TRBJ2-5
CASSSGTAKETQYF
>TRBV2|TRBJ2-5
CASLWQETQYF
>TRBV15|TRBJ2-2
CATSREDDYTGELFF
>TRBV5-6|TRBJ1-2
CASSLGAGGVGYTF
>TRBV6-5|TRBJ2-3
CASRRRGLSTDTQYF